This is a list of T cell receptor beta chains from one sample in a study of blood T cell repertoires in COVID-19. Repertoires were generated with immunoSEQ multiplex PCR, while TCRdb's copy carries only in-frame clones and drops some. The profile shows some 65,000 clones, around 87% of them singletons. What was sequenced was peripheral blood. Receptors originate from a man aged 40-49 years with COVID-19, enrolled during active disease. The CDR3 runs from the conserved cysteine through the conserved F or W. The D gene is left open where the match is weak. Clone size, where shown, is once, few, many, or a class for clones that have expanded.

d_gene	abundance	v_gene	j_gene	CDR3nt	CDR3aa
.	.	TRBV2	TRBJ1-2	TGTGCCAGCAGTTTCAATCAGGGATATGGCTACACCTTC	CASSFNQGYGYTF
.	.	TRBV10-3	TRBJ2-7	TGTGCCATCAGCTCGGACACCTCCTACGAGCAGTACTTC	CAISSDTSYEQYF
.	.	TRBV4-1	TRBJ2-1	TGCGCCAGCAGCCCCCTCGACTTATTGGTCTACAATGAGCAGTTCTTC	CASSPLDLLVYNEQFF
.	.	TRBV28	TRBJ2-7	TGTGCCAGCAGTCATGGGGGGAGTATGTCCCTCTACGAGCAGTACTTC	CASSHGGSMSLYEQYF
TRBD2	.	TRBV28	TRBJ2-1	TGTGCCAGCAGTGCCCCTTTAGCGGGGGGCGTCTATGAGCAGTTCTTC	CASSAPLAGGVYEQFF
TRBD1	.	TRBV2	TRBJ2-7	TGTGCCAGCCGCGGGACAGGGATATACGAGCAGTACTTC	CASRGTGIYEQYF
TRBD1	.	TRBV30	TRBJ1-1	TGTGCCTGCTACAGGACAGGGGGGAACACTGAAGCTTTCTTT	CACYRTGGNTEAFF
TRBD1	.	TRBV7-8	TRBJ2-7	TGTGCCAGCAGCCCAGCCGACAGGGGGCGCCGGCTGTACTTC	CASSPADRGRRLYF
TRBD1	.	TRBV10-2	TRBJ2-7	TGCGCCAGCAGAGGGACAGGGAGCTACGAGCAGTACTTC	CASRGTGSYEQYF
TRBD2	.	TRBV2	TRBJ2-3	TGTGCCAGCAGCTCGCGGGAGGCGGGGTCTAATACGCAGTATTTT	CASSSREAGSNTQYF
TRBD1	.	TRBV15	TRBJ2-6	TGTGCCACCAGCAGAGATGGGACAGCAAACTCTGGGGCCAACGTCCTGACTTTC	CATSRDGTANSGANVLTF
.	.	TRBV5-6	TRBJ1-2	TGTGCCAGCAGCTCTGGGGCCCGGGGCTACACCTTC	CASSSGARGYTF
.	few	TRBV28	TRBJ2-3	TGTGCCAGCAGTCGCCCGACTAGCACAGATACGCAGTATTTT	CASSRPTSTDTQYF
.	.	TRBV15	TRBJ1-2	TGTGCCACCAGCAGAGATCGGCGGCAGGGGTACGGCTACACCTTC	CATSRDRRQGYGYTF
.	.	TRBV7-5	TRBJ1-3	TGTGTCCTCGGGGGGAATCCGTACACCATATATTTT	CVLGGNPYTIYF
TRBD2	.	TRBV9	TRBJ2-3	TGTGCCAGCAGCGGCACTAGCGGAACAGATACGCAGTATTTT	CASSGTSGTDTQYF
TRBD1	.	TRBV5-1	TRBJ1-4	TGCGCCAGCAGCATCGGACAGGGAGAAGGTGAAAAACTGTTTTTT	CASSIGQGEGEKLFF
TRBD2	.	TRBV7-2	TRBJ2-3	TGTGCCAGCAGCTTATCTAGCGGGCCCCCGGGGGATACGCAGTATTTT	CASSLSSGPPGDTQYF
.	.	TRBV19	TRBJ1-2	TGTGCCAGCAGGGATGGAGGGCTCCCCTATGGCTACACCTTC	CASRDGGLPYGYTF
TRBD1	.	TRBV19	TRBJ2-1	TGTGCCAGTAGTATTGACAGGGGTTTCCACAATGAGCAGTTCTTC	CASSIDRGFHNEQFF
TRBD2	.	TRBV11-2	TRBJ2-7	TGTGCCAGCGGCCTAGCGGGGTACTACGAGCAGTACTTC	CASGLAGYYEQYF
.	.	TRBV28	TRBJ2-2	TGTGCCAGCAGTTCCTCCACCGGGGAGCTGTTTTTT	CASSSSTGELFF
TRBD2	.	TRBV4-2	TRBJ2-3	TGTGCCAGCAGCCAAGTCGGGGGGAAAGATACGCAGTATTTT	CASSQVGGKDTQYF
TRBD1	.	TRBV5-8	TRBJ1-5	TGTGCCAGCAGTCCAGACAGGGTGGAACAGCCCCAGCATTTT	CASSPDRVEQPQHF
.	once	TRBV5-4	TRBJ1-5	TGTGCCAGCAGCTTGGGTTCAGGGGTCAATCAGCCCCAGCATTTT	CASSLGSGVNQPQHF
TRBD2	.	TRBV30	TRBJ2-7	TGTGCCTGGAATCGCGGGGGGGCCGGATCTCTCGAGCAGTACTTC	CAWNRGGAGSLEQYF
TRBD1	.	TRBV15	TRBJ2-7	TGTGCCACCAGCAGAGGCCCAGGGGGCTACGAGCAGTACTTC	CATSRGPGGYEQYF
.	.	TRBV12-3/TRBV12-4	TRBJ2-1	TGTGCCAGCAAACAGCAGACGAATGAGCAGTTCTTC	CASKQQTNEQFF
.	.	TRBV12-3/TRBV12-4	TRBJ1-5	TGTGCCAGCAACAACCAGAGCAATCAGCCCCAGCATTTT	CASNNQSNQPQHF
TRBD1	few	TRBV7-9	TRBJ2-2	TGTGCCAGCAGCGTACAACAGGGGGCCCCCGGGGAGCTGTTTTTT	CASSVQQGAPGELFF
.	.	TRBV3-1/TRBV3-2	TRBJ1-5	TGTGCCAGCAGCCAAGCGGGAGGGTACAGTCAGCCCCAGCATTTT	CASSQAGGYSQPQHF
.	.	TRBV6-5	TRBJ2-7	TGTGCCAGCAGTTATTCCAGGGGCTACTCCTACGAGCAGTACTTC	CASSYSRGYSYEQYF
.	.	TRBV6-5	TRBJ1-1	TGTGCCAGCAGCGCACAGGCTCCTGGCACTGAAGCTTTCTTT	CASSAQAPGTEAFF
.	.	TRBV27	TRBJ2-5	TGTGCCAGCAGTTCTCTCATGACTAGGGAGACCCAGTACTTC	CASSSLMTRETQYF
TRBD1	.	TRBV5-1	TRBJ2-1	TGCGCCAGCAGCCCCACAGGGGATAGTTACAATGAGCAGTTCTTC	CASSPTGDSYNEQFF
TRBD2	.	TRBV6-5	TRBJ2-1	TGTGCCAGCAGTTACGAGACTAGCGGGGTGGGTGAGCAGTTCTTC	CASSYETSGVGEQFF
.	.	TRBV6-4	TRBJ1-2	TGTGCCAGCAGTGACCTTACAGGGCCCCATGGCTACACCTTC	CASSDLTGPHGYTF
TRBD1	once	TRBV7-6	TRBJ1-5	TGTGCCAGCAGCTTAGATGGGACAGGAAGATTTAGCAATCAGCCCCAGCATTTT	CASSLDGTGRFSNQPQHF
TRBD1	.	TRBV6-5	TRBJ1-6	TGTGCCAGCAGGAGGGACAGTGAATCACCCCTCCACTTT	CASRRDSESPLHF
TRBD1	.	TRBV7-9	TRBJ2-7	TGTGCCAGCAGCTTAGGGGACAGGGGGCCCTACGAGCAGTACTTC	CASSLGDRGPYEQYF
.	once	TRBV6-6	TRBJ2-7	TGTGCCAGCCAGAATTCCTACGAGCAGTACTTC	CASQNSYEQYF
TRBD2	.	TRBV6-5	TRBJ2-5	TGTGCCAGCAATCGACTAGCGAGGAGGGAGACCCAGTACTTC	CASNRLARRETQYF
.	.	TRBV19	TRBJ2-3	TGTGCCAGTAGTAAGATGCTACTCTCAGATACGCAGTATTTT	CASSKMLLSDTQYF
TRBD1	.	TRBV4-1	TRBJ1-6	TGCGCCAGCAGCCAGGGACAGAATTCACCCCTCCACTTT	CASSQGQNSPLHF
.	.	TRBV18	TRBJ2-3	TGTGCCAGCTCACCCGGGCAGGGAGGAGATACGCAGTATTTT	CASSPGQGGDTQYF
.	.	TRBV24-1	TRBJ1-2	TGTGCCACCAGTGACCCTGAGCTAATGGGCCCGAATTTAATCTATGGCTACACCTTC	CATSDPELMGPNLIYGYTF